Listed here are 28 T cell receptor beta chains from one sample, sequenced in a study of blood T cell repertoires in COVID-19. Sequencing used immunoSEQ multiplex PCR; TCRdb keeps in-frame clones, though not all of them. The sample holds around 100,000 clones, more than 85% seen once. Material: peripheral blood. The receptors were sampled from a human donor in a cohort sampled during active COVID-19.

The chain joins TRBV7-6 to TRBJ2-7, with 10 bases identical to TRBD1. J lost 4 bases, V lost 1 base, and 7 bases had no gene match. CDR3 length: 16 amino acids. The germline V gene encodes CDR1 SGHVS and CDR2 FNYEAQ. The CDR3 sequence is CASSLEGQGPMYEQYF. CDR3 DNA: TGTGCCAGCAGCTTAGAGGGACAGGGGCCCATGTACGAGCAGTACTTC.

This chain uses TRBV6-1 with TRBJ2-1; D might be TRBD2 (5 bases). The CDR3 is made up of 15 amino acids. Trimming took 2 bases from V and 7 from J, leaving 15 bases between them. Germline-derived CDR1 and CDR2 are MNHNS and SASEGT. CDR3 sequence: CASSESSSARNEQFF. The CDR3 coding sequence is TGTGCCAGCAGTGAATCTAGCTCAGCGAGGAATGAGCAGTTCTTC.

The chain recombines TRBV5-1 with TRBJ2-7; 10 nucleotides match TRBD2. Losses at the gene ends were 4 bases for V and 4 bases for J; bases not matched to a gene: 8. This CDR3 comprises 15 residues. Germline V CDR1 and CDR2: SGHRS, YFSETQ. CDR3: CASSDQASGSYEQYF. CDR3 DNA sequence: TGCGCCAGCAGCGATCAGGCTAGCGGGAGTTACGAGCAGTACTTC.

This chain joins TRBV15 and TRBJ2-7; 10 bases fit TRBD2. CDR1 LNHNV and CDR2 YYDKDF come from the germline V gene (reference sequence). J was trimmed by 2 bases and V by 6 bases; bases with no gene match: 4. CDR3 length equals 14 residues. This chain's CDR3 is CATSLAGGTYEQYF. CDR3 bases: TGTGCCACCAGTTTAGCGGGAGGTACCTACGAGCAGTACTTC.

Remarks on this clone: In the same sample, other DNA sequences code for this CDR3. The rearrangement joins TRBV2 to TRBJ1-5, with 7 bases lining up with TRBD1. There are 14 residues in the CDR3. Germline values: CDR1 SNHLY, CDR2 FYNNEI. J lost 4 bases, V lost 3 bases, and 3 bases had no gene match. The chain's CDR3 is CASSEARGNQPQHF. DNA of the CDR3: TGTGCCAGCAGTGAGGCCAGGGGGAATCAGCCCCAGCATTTT.

The genes are TRBV6-1 and TRBJ1-2, with 7 bases fitting TRBD1. V lost 4 bases, J lost 3 bases, and 14 bases stayed unmatched. Germline V lookup: CDR1 MNHNS, CDR2 SASEGT. The CDR3 has 17 residues. This chain's CDR3 is CASSVSSQGRSDYGYTF. The CDR3 nucleotides read TGTGCCAGCAGTGTGTCGTCACAGGGGCGATCCGACTATGGCTACACCTTC.

The chain joins TRBV7-9 to TRBJ2-7; 13 bases align to TRBD2. CDR1 SEHNR and CDR2 FQNEAQ come from the germline V gene (reference sequence). This CDR3 has 14 residues. V shed 5 bases and J 6 bases; nucleotides not matched to a gene: 4. The DNA for the CDR3 is TGTGCCAGCAGCCCGAGGACTAGCGGGAGCGAGCAGTACTTC. Translated: CASSPRTSGSEQYF.

The chain couples TRBV4-2 to TRBJ1-1; TRBD1 matches 8 bases. V gave up 2 bases and J gave up 0 bases; unmatched junction bases: 8. This CDR3 has 17 residues. CDR1 and CDR2 (germline): LGHNA, YNFKEQ. The CDR3 here is CASSQLRTGNMNTEAFF. CDR3 DNA sequence: TGTGCCAGCAGCCAACTGCGGACAGGGAACATGAACACTGAAGCTTTCTTT.

The V and J genes are TRBV5-1 and TRBJ2-5, with D perhaps matching TRBD2 (5 bases). The germline V gene encodes CDR1 SGHRS and CDR2 YFSETQ. The CDR3 extends over 15 amino acids. The V end lost 0 bases, the J end lost 1 base, and 10 bases lay between the germline ends. The CDR3 sequence: CASSLAPGSQETQYF. The CDR3, as DNA: TGCGCCAGCAGCTTGGCCCCGGGGAGCCAAGAGACCCAGTACTTC.

Here the CDR3 DNA reads TGTGCCAGCAGCCAGAGCGGGAGGGCCGATACGCAGTATTTT. As protein: CASSQSGRADTQYF. The chain uses TRBV3-1 (or the pseudogene TRBV3-2) and TRBJ2-3; TRBD2 agrees at 10 bases. Trimming took 3 bases from V and 6 from J; bases not matched to a gene: 3. Germline V gives CDR1 LGHDT, CDR2 YNNKEL (reference sequence). CDR3 size: 14 residues.

CDR3 amino acids: CASSTLPGGDYNEQFF. For the CDR3, the DNA is TGTGCCAGCAGCACTCTCCCGGGGGGCGACTACAATGAGCAGTTCTTC. The chain carries TRBV9 and TRBJ2-1, with D possibly TRBD2 on 7 matching bases. Trimming removed 4 bases from V and 3 bases from J, with 17 bases in between. The germline gives CDR1 SGDLS, CDR2 YYNGEE. This CDR3 region has 16 residues.

The CDR3 region has the DNA TGTGCCAGCAGCTTAGTCGCAGGGCGCGCTGAAGCTTTCTTT. Translating gives CASSLVAGRAEAFF. The J gene is TRBJ1-1, the V gene TRBV7-9; weak D call: TRBD1 (5 bases). From germline, CDR1 is SEHNR and CDR2 FQNEAQ (reference sequence). The CDR3 is 14 residues long. Trimming took 1 base from V and 6 from J, leaving 12 bases between them.

Only one count was recorded for this clone. The chain is built from TRBV7-3 and TRBJ1-5, with D perhaps matching TRBD1 (6 bases). The ends were cut back, 1 base at V and 3 bases at J, with 10 bases in the middle. The germline V gene has CDR1 SGHTA and CDR2 FQGTGA. This CDR3 region has 15 residues. CDR3 loop: CASSLNGGHNQPQHF. CDR3 bases: TGTGCCAGCAGCTTAAATGGGGGACACAATCAGCCCCAGCATTTT.

The chain links TRBV5-1 to TRBJ2-2, with 10 bases matching TRBD1. With V trimmed by 4 bases and J by 7 bases, 10 bases remained unmatched. The CDR3 loop spans 16 amino acids. Germline values: CDR1 SGHRS, CDR2 YFSETQ. The CDR3 loop is CASSHRPGQGDGELFF. Written as DNA, the CDR3 is TGCGCCAGCAGCCACCGTCCCGGACAGGGGGACGGGGAGCTGTTTTTT.

The J gene is TRBJ2-7, the V gene TRBV7-9; tentative D call: TRBD1 (6 bases). There are 14 residues in the CDR3. The V end lost 1 base, the J end lost 7 bases, and 14 bases lay between the germline ends. The germline CDR1 and CDR2 sequences are SEHNR and FQNEAQ (reference sequence). In DNA form, the CDR3 reads TGTGCCAGCAGCTTAGAGGCAGGGGTCGGGGAGCAGTACTTC. It codes for CASSLEAGVGEQYF. Combining the CDR3 with reference TRBV7-9 and TRBJ2-7 gives the whole variable domain DTGVSQNPRHKITKRGQNVTFRCDPISEHNRLYWYRQTLGQGPEFLTYFQNEAQLEKSRLLSDRFSAERPKGSFSTLEIQRTEQGDSAMYLCASSLEAGVGEQYFGPGTRLTVT.

The chain carries TRBV19 and TRBJ2-3; D remains ambiguous. Germline V CDR1 and CDR2: LNHDA, SQIVND (reference sequence). This CDR3 has 15 residues. V dropped 7 bases and J dropped 0 bases, with 14 bases sitting between them. CDR3 DNA: TGTGCCAGTAAGTCGGTCACAGCCAGCACAGATACGCAGTATTTT. It is translated as CASKSVTASTDTQYF.

This rearrangement joins TRBV6-1 to TRBJ2-7, with 8 nucleotides matching TRBD1. The CDR3 sequence is 17 residues long. V shed 4 bases and J 1 base; nucleotides not matched to a gene: 12. Germline V gives CDR1 MNHNS, CDR2 SASEGT. CDR3 sequence reads: CASSVRTGTGSSYEQYF. The CDR3 DNA is TGTGCCAGCAGTGTCCGGACCGGGACAGGAAGTTCCTACGAGCAGTACTTC.

The chain couples TRBV19 to TRBJ2-3, with 7 bases aligning to TRBD1. CDR3 size: 12 residues. Losses at the gene ends were 3 bases for V and 14 bases for J; bases not matched to a gene: 8. Germline CDR1 LNHDA, CDR2 SQIVND (reference sequence). The DNA for the CDR3 is TGTGCCAGTAGTATGCGACAGGGAAATCTGTATTTT. The encoded protein is CASSMRQGNLYF.

In its sample, this clone ranks as medium-sized (0.01 to 0.1%). The rearrangement links TRBV7-6 to TRBJ1-1; 7 bases are a match to TRBD1. V trimming: 1 base; J trimming: 0 bases; junction bases outside the gene matches: 5. The CDR3 has 16 amino acids. Germline CDR1 is SGHVS and CDR2 is FNYEAQ. The CDR3 loop reads CASSLGTGDMNTEAFF. CDR3 DNA sequence: TGTGCCAGCAGCTTAGGAACAGGGGACATGAACACTGAAGCTTTCTTT. The whole variable domain, filled in from reference TRBV7-6 and TRBJ1-1, reads GAGVSQSPRYKVTKRGQDVALRCDPISGHVSLYWYRQALGQGPEFLTYFNYEAQQDKSGLPNDRFSAERPEGSISTLTIQRTEQRDSAMYRCASSLGTGDMNTEAFFGQGTRLTVV.

This clone was seen only once. The CDR3 reads CATTGTSGRANYNEQFF. For the CDR3, the DNA is TGTGCCACTACCGGGACTAGCGGGAGGGCAAACTACAATGAGCAGTTCTTC. The chain recombines TRBV27 with TRBJ2-1; 16 bases line up with TRBD2. Germline-derived CDR1 and CDR2 are MNHEY and SMNVEV (reference sequence). The CDR3 is 17 amino acids. The trim removed 10 bases at V and 3 bases at J, leaving 9 bases unmatched.

In its sample, this clone was seen a few times. This sequence joins TRBV5-1 and TRBJ1-1; maybe TRBD1 (5 bases). V was clipped by 5 bases and J by 3 bases, with 11 bases between them. The germline gives CDR1 SGHRS, CDR2 YFSETQ. CDR3 length: 13 amino acids. The CDR3 sequence is CASSAQGDTEAFF. The CDR3 nucleotides are TGCGCCAGCAGTGCCCAGGGCGACACTGAAGCTTTCTTT.

The gene calls are TRBV4-2 and TRBJ1-6; 8 bases fit TRBD1. The CDR3 contains 19 residues. Germline CDR1 LGHNA, CDR2 YNFKEQ. Germline trimming cut 5 bases from V and 7 bases from J; bases unmatched to any gene: 19. CDR3 nucleotide sequence: TGTGCCAGCAGCTTGCAGTGGGGGGCAGGGGGCGCGAGGAATTCACCCCTCCACTTT. Translation: CASSLQWGAGGARNSPLHF.

This clone occurred a few times. Mismatch with germline at one junction end may stem from a read error. This chain uses TRBV7-9 with TRBJ1-2; 10 positions match TRBD1. The CDR3 extends over 15 amino acids. Germline lookup yields CDR1 SEHNR and CDR2 FQNEAQ (reference sequence). The CDR3 sequence is CASSIAGTGAYGYTF. Here the CDR3 DNA reads TGTGCCAGCAGCATAGCGGGGACAGGGGCCTATGGCTACACCTTC.

The chain links TRBV5-1 to TRBJ1-1, with 7 nucleotides matching TRBD1. This CDR3 spans 15 amino acids. The germline gives CDR1 SGHRS, CDR2 YFSETQ. V gave up 6 bases and J gave up 0 bases; unmatched junction bases: 8. In nucleotides, the CDR3 is TGCGCCAGCACCACAAAACAGGGGTTGAACACTGAAGCTTTCTTT. Its translation: CASTTKQGLNTEAFF. The variable domain in full, with the rest retrieved from reference TRBV5-1 and TRBJ1-1, is KAGVTQTPRYLIKTRGQQVTLSCSPISGHRSVSWYQQTPGQGLQFLFEYFSETQRNKGNFPGRFSGRQFSNSRSEMNVSTLELGDSALYLCASTTKQGLNTEAFFGQGTRLTVV.

The chain couples TRBV12-5 to TRBJ1-2; D call uncertain. The V end was cut by 6 bases, the J end by 2 bases, with 10 bases between. Germline lookup yields CDR1 LGHNT and CDR2 FRNRAP. This CDR3 spans 13 amino acids. The CDR3 DNA sequence: TGTGCTAGTGGCCAAGACTCAAACTATGGCTACACCTTC. It encodes CASGQDSNYGYTF.

The J gene is TRBJ2-2, the V gene TRBV4-1; the match to TRBD2 covers 8 bases. Germline CDR1 reads MGHRA; CDR2 reads YSYEKL. CDR3 length: 17 residues. V lost 0 bases, J lost 5 bases, and 8 bases stayed unmatched. The CDR3 region is CASSQESGLASTGELFF. The CDR3 coding sequence is TGCGCCAGCAGCCAAGAGAGTGGACTAGCCTCAACCGGGGAGCTGTTTTTT.

V and J are TRBV7-6 and TRBJ2-7; 9 bases line up with TRBD2. The CDR3 runs to 15 residues. Trimming at V came to 6 bases and at J to 2 bases, leaving 8 bases not matched to a gene. Germline V gene lookup returns CDR1 SGHVS and CDR2 FNYEAQ. CDR3: CASSQLAGSTYEQYF. The CDR3 DNA is TGTGCCAGCAGTCAACTAGCGGGCTCTACCTACGAGCAGTACTTC. The complete variable domain, with remaining parts taken from reference TRBV7-6 and TRBJ2-7, reads GAGVSQSPRYKVTKRGQDVALRCDPISGHVSLYWYRQALGQGPEFLTYFNYEAQQDKSGLPNDRFSAERPEGSISTLTIQRTEQRDSAMYRCASSQLAGSTYEQYFGPGTRLTVT.

The V call is TRBV28, the J call TRBJ1-2, with 7 bases that match TRBD1. This CDR3 spans 13 amino acids. With V trimmed by 4 bases and J by 4 bases, 3 bases remained unmatched. Per the germline V gene, CDR1 is MDHEN and CDR2 is SYDVKM. The CDR3 spells CASSSGTAYGYTF. As DNA, the CDR3 is TGTGCCAGCAGTTCCGGGACAGCCTATGGCTACACCTTC.